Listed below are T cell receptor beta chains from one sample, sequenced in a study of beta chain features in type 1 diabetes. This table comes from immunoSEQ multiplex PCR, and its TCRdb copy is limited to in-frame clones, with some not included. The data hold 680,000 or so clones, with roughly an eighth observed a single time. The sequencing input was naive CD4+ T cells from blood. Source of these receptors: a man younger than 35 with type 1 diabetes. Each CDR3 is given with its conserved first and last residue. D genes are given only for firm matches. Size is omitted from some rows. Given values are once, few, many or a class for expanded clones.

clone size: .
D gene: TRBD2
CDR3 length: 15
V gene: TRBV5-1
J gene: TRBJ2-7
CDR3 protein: CASSLGASGNYEQYF
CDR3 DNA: TGCGCCAGCAGCTTAGGGGCTAGCGGGAACTACGAGCAGTACTTC

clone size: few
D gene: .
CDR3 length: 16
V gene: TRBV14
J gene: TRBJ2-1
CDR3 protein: CASSQEQGLGYNEQFF
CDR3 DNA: TGTGCCAGCAGCCAGGAGCAGGGACTCGGGTACAATGAGCAGTTCTTC

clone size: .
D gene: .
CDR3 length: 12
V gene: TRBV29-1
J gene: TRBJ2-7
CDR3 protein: CSVGQTSYEQYF
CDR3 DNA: TGCAGCGTTGGTCAGACTTCCTACGAGCAGTACTTC

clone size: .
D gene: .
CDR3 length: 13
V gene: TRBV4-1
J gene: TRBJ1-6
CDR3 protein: CASSQDRNSPLHF
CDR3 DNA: TGCGCCAGCAGCCAAGATCGGAATTCACCCCTCCACTTT

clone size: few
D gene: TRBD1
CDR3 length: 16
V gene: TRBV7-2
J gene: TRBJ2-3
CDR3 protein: CASSLGGTGGQDTQYF
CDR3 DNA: TGTGCCAGCAGCTTAGGGGGGACAGGGGGCCAGGATACGCAGTATTTT

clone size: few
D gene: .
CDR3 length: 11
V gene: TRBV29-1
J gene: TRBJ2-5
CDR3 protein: CSVWDQETQYF
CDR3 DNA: TGCAGCGTTTGGGACCAAGAGACCCAGTACTTC

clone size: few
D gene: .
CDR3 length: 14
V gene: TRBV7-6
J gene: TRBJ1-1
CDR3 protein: CASSLQGSDTEAFF
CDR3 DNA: TGTGCCAGCAGCTTACAGGGCTCCGACACTGAAGCTTTCTTT

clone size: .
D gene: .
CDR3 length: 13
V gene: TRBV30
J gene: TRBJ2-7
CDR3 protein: CAWIREVSYEQYF
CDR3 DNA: TGTGCCTGGATTCGTGAAGTCTCCTACGAGCAGTACTTC

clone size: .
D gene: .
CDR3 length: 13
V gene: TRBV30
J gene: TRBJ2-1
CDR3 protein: CAWSRGPHNEQFF
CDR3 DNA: TGTGCCTGGAGTCGGGGGCCCCACAATGAGCAGTTCTTC

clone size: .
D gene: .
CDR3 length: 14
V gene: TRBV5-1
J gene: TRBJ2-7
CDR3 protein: CASSLGQGPYEQYF
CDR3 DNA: TGCGCCAGCAGCTTGGGGCAGGGTCCCTACGAGCAGTACTTC

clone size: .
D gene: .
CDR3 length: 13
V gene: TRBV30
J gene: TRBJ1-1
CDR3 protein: CAWSMQGTTEAFF
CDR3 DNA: TGTGCCTGGAGTATGCAGGGGACCACTGAAGCTTTCTTT

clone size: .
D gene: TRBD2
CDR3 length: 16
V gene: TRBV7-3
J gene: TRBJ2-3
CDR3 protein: CASASGNQGLTDTQYF
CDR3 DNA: TGTGCCAGCGCTAGCGGAAATCAAGGCCTCACAGATACGCAGTATTTT

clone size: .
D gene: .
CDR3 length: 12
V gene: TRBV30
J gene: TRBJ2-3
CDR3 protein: CAWRGWADTQYF
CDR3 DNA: TGTGCCTGGCGGGGCTGGGCAGATACGCAGTATTTT

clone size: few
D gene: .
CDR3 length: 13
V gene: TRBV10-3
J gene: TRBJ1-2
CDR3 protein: CAISDAADYGYTF
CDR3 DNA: TGTGCCATCAGTGACGCGGCCGATTATGGCTACACCTTC

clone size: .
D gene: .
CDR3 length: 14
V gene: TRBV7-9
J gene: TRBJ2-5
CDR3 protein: CASSLGQGQETQYF
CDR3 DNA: TGTGCCAGCAGCTTAGGGCAGGGCCAAGAGACCCAGTACTTC